This TCR beta chain originates from a study of shared clonotypes between healthy human individuals. Across the whole study: Aged between 18 and 49, the donors were two women and three men.

With respect to this clone: No antigen is known for it.

CDR3 length: 13 residues. V gave up 4 bases and J gave up 2 bases, with 6 bases separating them. Germline V gene sequence: CDR1 SSHAT, CDR2 FNYEAQ (reference sequence). Some clones are missing from TCRdb's copy, which holds only in-frame ones; the method was immunoSEQ multiplex PCR. Of 1.6 million or so clones in the sample, roughly 97% were seen once. Overall study results and limits: Owing to a small donor count, the genetic and exposure-history diversity represented was limited. Rarefaction revealed incomplete sorted-subset sequencing despite large depth. The authors sampled blood alone, and tissue repertoires likely differ.

The sequencing input was naive CD4+ T cells sorted from blood. The subset is: CD45RA+ positively selected. The clonotype originates from a man aged 25 to 40 in good health. The chain is built from TRBV7-7 and TRBJ2-1, with D unresolved. CDR3 nucleotides: TGTGCCAGCAGCTACGACACCTACAATGAGCAGTTCTTC. Its protein is CASSYDTYNEQFF.